The T cell receptor (beta chain) described here comes from a study of cytomegalovirus exposure and HLA in healthy donors. Study-level points and caveats: In a later analysis, specific HLA alleles were associated with around 17,000 TCR beta sequences at a 0.05 false discovery rate.

The PCR employed 60 Vbeta primers together with 13 Jbeta primers. Per the original methods: Counted up in a later analysis, unique TCR beta chains came to 60 million to 95 million, with some 11 million shared. Libraries were prepared by immunoSEQ multiplex PCR; TCRdb keeps only in-frame clonotypes and omits some of them. V, J and clone size derive from that table, while D and trimming were established from the DNA sequence. The sample totals 25,000 to 30,000 clones; its top ten clones hold 0.7% to 0.75%. CDR3 length: 17 amino acids. Trimming cost V 0 bases and J 8 bases; bases outside gene matches: 8. CDR1 is SGHDN, CDR2 FVKESK, per germline. All the people who gave samples were healthy bone marrow donors. With regard to this clone: Its specificity is unknown.

The chain carries TRBV14 and TRBJ2-1; the match to TRBD2 covers 12 bases. Sequencing used PBMCs. The receptor was isolated from a man younger than 40 in good health and CMV-seronegative. The CDR3 here is CASSQDLAGGPAHEQFF. For the CDR3, the DNA is TGTGCCAGCAGCCAAGATCTAGCGGGGGGGCCAGCACATGAGCAGTTCTTC.